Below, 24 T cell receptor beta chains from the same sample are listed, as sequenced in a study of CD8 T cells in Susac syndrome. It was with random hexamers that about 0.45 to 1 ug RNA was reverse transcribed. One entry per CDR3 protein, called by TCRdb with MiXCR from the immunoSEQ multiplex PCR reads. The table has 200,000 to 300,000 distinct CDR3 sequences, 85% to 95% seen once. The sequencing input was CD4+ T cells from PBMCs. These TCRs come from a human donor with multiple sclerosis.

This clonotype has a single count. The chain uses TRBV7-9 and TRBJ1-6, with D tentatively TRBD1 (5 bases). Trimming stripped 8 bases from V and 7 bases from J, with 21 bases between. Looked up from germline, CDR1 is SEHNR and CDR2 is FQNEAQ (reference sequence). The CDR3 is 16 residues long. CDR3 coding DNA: TGTGCCAGCGCGCGGTGGGGGGGGGATTGGAATTCACCCCTCCACTTT. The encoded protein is CASARWGGDWNSPLHF.

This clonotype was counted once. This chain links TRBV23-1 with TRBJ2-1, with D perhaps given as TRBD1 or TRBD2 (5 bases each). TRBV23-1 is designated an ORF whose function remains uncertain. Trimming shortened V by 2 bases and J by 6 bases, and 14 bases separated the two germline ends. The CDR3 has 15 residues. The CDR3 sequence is CASSQNWDGGNEQFF. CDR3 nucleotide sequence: TGCGCCAGCAGTCAAAATTGGGATGGGGGCAATGAGCAGTTCTTC.

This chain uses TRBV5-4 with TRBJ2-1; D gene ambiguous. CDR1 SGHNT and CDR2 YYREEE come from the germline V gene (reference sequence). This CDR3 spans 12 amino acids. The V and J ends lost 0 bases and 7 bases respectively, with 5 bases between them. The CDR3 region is CASSLDENEQFF. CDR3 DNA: TGTGCCAGCAGCTTGGATGAGAATGAGCAGTTCTTC.

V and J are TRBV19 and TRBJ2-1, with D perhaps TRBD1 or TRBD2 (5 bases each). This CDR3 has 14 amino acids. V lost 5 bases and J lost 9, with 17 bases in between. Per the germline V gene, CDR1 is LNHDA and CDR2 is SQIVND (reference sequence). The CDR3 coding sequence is TGTGCCAGTAGTCCACGGGGCCTGGGTAGTGAGCAGTTCTTC. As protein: CASSPRGLGSEQFF.

CDR3: CASSISWGEETQYF. In DNA, the CDR3 is TGTGCCAGTAGTATATCGTGGGGCGAGGAGACCCAGTACTTC. V usage is TRBV19 and J usage is TRBJ2-5; a weak D match, TRBD1 (5 bases). Looked up from germline, CDR1 is LNHDA and CDR2 is SQIVND (reference sequence). The CDR3 contains 14 residues. Trimming pared 2 bases from V and 5 bases from J, leaving 12 bases between.

CDR3 sequence: CASSQAQGGGDTQYF. DNA of the CDR3: TGTGCCAGCAGCCAAGCTCAGGGGGGCGGAGATACGCAGTATTTT. This chain joins TRBV4-2 and TRBJ2-3; perhaps TRBD1 as D (7 bases). The CDR3 runs 15 residues. The V end lost 1 base, the J end lost 5 bases, and 13 bases lay between the germline ends. CDR1 is LGHNA and CDR2 is YNFKEQ in the germline V gene.

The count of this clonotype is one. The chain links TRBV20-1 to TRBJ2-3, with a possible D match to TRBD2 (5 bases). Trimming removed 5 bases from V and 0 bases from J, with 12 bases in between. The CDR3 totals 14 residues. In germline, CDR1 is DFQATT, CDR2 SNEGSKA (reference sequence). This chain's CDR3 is CSAPPRGSTDTQYF. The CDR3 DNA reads TGCAGTGCTCCCCCCCGCGGGAGCACAGATACGCAGTATTTT.

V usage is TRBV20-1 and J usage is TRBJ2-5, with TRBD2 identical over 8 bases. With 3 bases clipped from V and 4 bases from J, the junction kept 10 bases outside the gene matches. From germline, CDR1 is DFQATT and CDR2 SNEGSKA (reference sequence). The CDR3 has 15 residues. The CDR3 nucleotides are TGCAGTGCTAGGCCGCCGGGGGGGCTGGGAGAGACCCAGTACTTC. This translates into CSARPPGGLGETQYF.

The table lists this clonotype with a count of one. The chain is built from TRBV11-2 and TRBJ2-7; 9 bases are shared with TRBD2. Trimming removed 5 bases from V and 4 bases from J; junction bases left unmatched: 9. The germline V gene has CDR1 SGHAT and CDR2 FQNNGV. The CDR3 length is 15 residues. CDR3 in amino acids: CASSPGAGGFYEQYF. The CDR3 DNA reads TGTGCCAGCAGCCCCGGAGCGGGGGGCTTTTACGAGCAGTACTTC.

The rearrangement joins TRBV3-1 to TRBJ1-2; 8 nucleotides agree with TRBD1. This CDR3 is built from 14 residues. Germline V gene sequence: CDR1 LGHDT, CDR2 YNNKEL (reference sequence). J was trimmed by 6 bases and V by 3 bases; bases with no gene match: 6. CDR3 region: CASSQDYRGNGYTF. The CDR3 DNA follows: TGTGCCAGCAGCCAGGATTACAGGGGGAATGGCTACACCTTC.

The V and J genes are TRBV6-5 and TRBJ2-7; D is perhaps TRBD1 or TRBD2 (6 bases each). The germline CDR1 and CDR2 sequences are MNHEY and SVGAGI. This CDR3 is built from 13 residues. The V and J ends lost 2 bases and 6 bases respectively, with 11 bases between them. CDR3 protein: CASSYDKGGEQYV. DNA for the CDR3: TGTGCCAGCAGTTACGATAAGGGGGGCGAGCAGTACGTC.

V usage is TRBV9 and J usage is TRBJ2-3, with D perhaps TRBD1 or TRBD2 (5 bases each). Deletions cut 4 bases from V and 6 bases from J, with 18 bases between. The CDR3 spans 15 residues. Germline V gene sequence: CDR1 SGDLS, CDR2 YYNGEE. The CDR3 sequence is CASSPPGPRRDTQYF. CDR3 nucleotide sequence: TGTGCCAGCAGCCCACCGGGACCGCGGCGGGATACGCAGTATTTT.

The CDR3 reads CASSELASGLSGVTQYF. The CDR3 bases are TGTGCCAGCAGTGAATTGGCTAGCGGGCTAAGTGGGGTTACGCAGTATTTT. The chain combines TRBV6-1 with TRBJ2-3; 8 nucleotides agree with TRBD2. Germline-derived CDR1 and CDR2 are MNHNS and SASEGT. The length of the CDR3 is 17 residues. J gave up 8 bases and V 2 bases, and 15 bases lay outside the gene matches.

CDR3 sequence: CSARSGGAVNQPQHF. CDR3 coding DNA: TGCAGTGCGAGGTCCGGGGGGGCGGTCAATCAGCCCCAGCATTTT. V is TRBV20-1 and J is TRBJ1-5, with D possibly being TRBD1 (6 bases). Germline loops: CDR1 DFQATT, CDR2 SNEGSKA (reference sequence). This CDR3 has 15 residues. The V and J ends lost 6 bases and 3 bases respectively, with 18 bases between them.

CDR3 region: CARNGSAGELFF. The CDR3 DNA reads as TGTGCCAGAAACGGCTCCGCCGGGGAGCTGTTTTTT. The chain combines TRBV6-5 with TRBJ2-2; D unclear. CDR3 length: 12 amino acids. Germline assignment: CDR1 MNHEY and CDR2 SVGAGI. The V end lost 9 bases, the J end lost 6 bases, and 11 bases lay between the germline ends.

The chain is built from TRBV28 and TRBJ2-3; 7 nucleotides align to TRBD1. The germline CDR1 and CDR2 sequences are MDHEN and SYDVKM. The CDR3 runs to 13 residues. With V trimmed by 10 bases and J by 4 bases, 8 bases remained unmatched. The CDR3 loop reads CATLRGRADTQYF. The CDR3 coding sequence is TGTGCCACACTGAGGGGGCGTGCAGATACGCAGTATTTT. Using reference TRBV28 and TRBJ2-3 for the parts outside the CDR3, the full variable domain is DVKVTQSSRYLVKRTGEKVFLECVQDMDHENMFWYRQDPGLGLRLIYFSYDVKMKEKGDIPEGYSVSREKKERFSLILESASTNQTSMYLCATLRGRADTQYFGPGTRLTVL.

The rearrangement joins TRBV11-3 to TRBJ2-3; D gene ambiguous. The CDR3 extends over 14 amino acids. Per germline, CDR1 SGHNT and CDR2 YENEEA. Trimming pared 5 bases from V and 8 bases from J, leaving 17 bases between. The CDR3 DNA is TGTGCCAGCAGCCGCCCACAGAGAGACGGTACGCAGTATTTT. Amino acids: CASSRPQRDGTQYF.

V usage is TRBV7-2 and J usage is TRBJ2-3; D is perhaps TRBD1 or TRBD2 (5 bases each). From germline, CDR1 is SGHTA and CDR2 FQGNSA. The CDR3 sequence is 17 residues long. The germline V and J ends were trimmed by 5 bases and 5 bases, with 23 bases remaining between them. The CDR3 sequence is CASSPRQLGVSGDTQYF. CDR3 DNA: TGTGCCAGCAGCCCCCGACAGTTGGGGGTATCAGGAGATACGCAGTATTTT. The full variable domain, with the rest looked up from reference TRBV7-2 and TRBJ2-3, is GAGVSQSPSNKVTEKGKDVELRCDPISGHTALYWYRQSLGQGLEFLIYFQGNSAPDKSGLPSDRFSAERTGGSVSTLTIQRTQQEDSAVYLCASSPRQLGVSGDTQYFGPGTRLTVL.

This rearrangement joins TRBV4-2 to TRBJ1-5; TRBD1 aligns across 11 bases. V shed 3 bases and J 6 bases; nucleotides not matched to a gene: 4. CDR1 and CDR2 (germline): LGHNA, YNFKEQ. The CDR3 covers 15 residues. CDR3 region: CASSHGTGGGQPQHF. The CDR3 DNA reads TGTGCCAGCAGCCATGGGACAGGGGGAGGTCAGCCCCAGCATTTT.

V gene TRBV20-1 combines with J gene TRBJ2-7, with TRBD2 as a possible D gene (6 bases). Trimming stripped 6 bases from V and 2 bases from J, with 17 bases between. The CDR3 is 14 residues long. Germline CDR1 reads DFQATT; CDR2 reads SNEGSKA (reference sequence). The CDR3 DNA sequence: TGCAGTGCCAAGCCGCCATGGACTACCTACGAGCAGTACTTC. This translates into CSAKPPWTTYEQYF.

The CDR3 protein is CASSLPRRPSYEQYV. The CDR3 DNA reads TGCGCCAGCAGCCTACCGAGGAGGCCCTCCTACGAGCAGTACGTC. V usage is TRBV4-1 and J usage is TRBJ2-7; a possible D gene is TRBD2 (5 bases). Trimming removed 4 bases from V and 0 bases from J, with 13 bases in between. Germline V gene sequence: CDR1 MGHRA, CDR2 YSYEKL. This CDR3 is 15 amino acids long.

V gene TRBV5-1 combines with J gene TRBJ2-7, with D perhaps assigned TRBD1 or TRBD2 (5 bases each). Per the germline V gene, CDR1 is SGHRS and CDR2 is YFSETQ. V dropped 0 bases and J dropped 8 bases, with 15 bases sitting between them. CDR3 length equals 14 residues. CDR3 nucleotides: TGCGCCAGCAGCTTGGCCGTCACCCAGGGACAGCAGTACTTC. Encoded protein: CASSLAVTQGQQYF.

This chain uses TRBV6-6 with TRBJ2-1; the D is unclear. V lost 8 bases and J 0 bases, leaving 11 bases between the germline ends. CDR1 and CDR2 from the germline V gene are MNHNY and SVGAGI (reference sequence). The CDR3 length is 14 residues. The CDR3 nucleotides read TGTGCCAGCCACGGCGGTAGCTCCTACAATGAGCAGTTCTTC. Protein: CASHGGSSYNEQFF.

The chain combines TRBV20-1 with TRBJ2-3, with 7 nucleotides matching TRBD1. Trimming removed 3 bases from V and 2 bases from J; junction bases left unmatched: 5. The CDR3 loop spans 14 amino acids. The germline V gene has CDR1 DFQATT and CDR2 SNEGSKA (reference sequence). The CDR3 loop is CSASPGTVTDTQYF. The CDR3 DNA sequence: TGCAGTGCTAGTCCCGGGACAGTCACAGATACGCAGTATTTT.